These T cell receptor beta chains were read from a single sample in a study of beta chain features in type 1 diabetes. The protocol was immunoSEQ multiplex PCR, while the TCRdb copy is restricted to in-frame clones and leaves out a portion. The sample yields 35,000 to 45,000 clones, 65% to 80% seen once. The sample comprised Tregs from blood. The receptors originated from a man between 25 and 39 years old with type 1 diabetes. Some clones in this sample may be carry-over from other donors' samples. CDR3s include the opening cysteine and the closing phenylalanine or tryptophan. A D gene is named only where the DNA matches it firmly. A row's size may be missing; if present it is once, few, many or a size class.

size: few
length: 14
J: TRBJ2-7
V: TRBV6-1
D: TRBD1
DNA: TGTGCCAGCAGCCGCCGGGACAGGGGATCCGAGCAGTACTTC
CDR3: CASSRRDRGSEQYF

size: few
length: 13
J: TRBJ1-1
V: TRBV6-5
D: TRBD1
DNA: TGTGCCAGCAGTACAGGGGTAGCGGCTGAAGCTTTCTTT
CDR3: CASSTGVAAEAFF

size: NA
length: 15
J: TRBJ2-6
V: TRBV21-1
D: NA
DNA: TGTGCCAGCAGGCGACGGGCGGGGAGGGCCAACGTCCTGACTTTC
CDR3: CASRRRAGRANVLTF

size: NA
length: 13
J: TRBJ1-2
V: TRBV7-9
D: TRBD1
DNA: TGTGCCAGCAGCCCTGGACAGGGGAGAGGCTACACCTTC
CDR3: CASSPGQGRGYTF

size: once
length: 15
J: TRBJ1-5
V: TRBV6-6
D: NA
DNA: TGTGCCAGCAGTTACTACACAGGGATGGGTCAGCCCCAGCATTTT
CDR3: CASSYYTGMGQPQHF

size: NA
length: 14
J: TRBJ2-7
V: TRBV29-1
D: NA
DNA: TGCAGCGTGAGGGTGGGAGCGGTAAGTTACGAGCAGTACTTC
CDR3: CSVRVGAVSYEQYF

size: NA
length: 16
J: TRBJ2-3
V: TRBV9
D: TRBD2
DNA: TGTGCCAGCAGCGTAAGTAGCGGGGGGGCCGGAGATACGCAGTATTTT
CDR3: CASSVSSGGAGDTQYF

size: NA
length: 15
J: TRBJ1-1
V: TRBV5-1
D: TRBD1
DNA: TGCGCCAGCAGCTCGGGACAGGGGTTGAACACTGAAGCTTTCTTT
CDR3: CASSSGQGLNTEAFF

size: NA
length: 13
J: TRBJ1-1
V: TRBV5-1
D: NA
DNA: TGCGCCAGCAGCTTGGCAGGGTACACTGAAGCTTTCTTT
CDR3: CASSLAGYTEAFF

size: few
length: 15
J: TRBJ1-5
V: TRBV7-2
D: TRBD1
DNA: TGTGCCAGCAGCTCGGTCTCAGGGGGCAGGCAGCCCCAGCATTTT
CDR3: CASSSVSGGRQPQHF

size: NA
length: 12
J: TRBJ2-3
V: TRBV29-1
D: NA
DNA: TGCAGCGTTGAGTCGGGGACAGATACGCAGTATTTT
CDR3: CSVESGTDTQYF

size: few
length: 14
J: TRBJ2-1
V: TRBV30
D: NA
DNA: TGTGCCTGGACCCCTTCTAGCAGCACCAATGAGCAGTTCTTC
CDR3: CAWTPSSSTNEQFF

size: few
length: 14
J: TRBJ2-5
V: TRBV7-9
D: TRBD1
DNA: TGTGCCAGCAGCTGGGGACAGCTCCAAGAGACCCAGTACTTC
CDR3: CASSWGQLQETQYF

size: NA
length: 14
J: TRBJ1-4
V: TRBV18
D: TRBD1
DNA: TGTGCCAGCTCACCACCGTCAGGGGGAGAAAAACTGTTTTTT
CDR3: CASSPPSGGEKLFF

size: NA
length: 13
J: TRBJ2-7
V: TRBV5-1
D: TRBD2
DNA: TGCGCCAGCAGCTTGACTAGCGGGGGAGAGCAGTACTTC
CDR3: CASSLTSGGEQYF

size: NA
length: 17
J: TRBJ2-4
V: TRBV7-9
D: NA
DNA: TGTGCCAGCAGCTTAAACCCCAGGGGCCTAGGCAAAAACATTCAGTACTTC
CDR3: CASSLNPRGLGKNIQYF

size: NA
length: 16
J: TRBJ2-3
V: TRBV2
D: TRBD1
DNA: TGTGCCAGCAGTCGTTCCCGGGACAGGTTGACAGATACGCAGTATTTT
CDR3: CASSRSRDRLTDTQYF

size: NA
length: 13
J: TRBJ2-5
V: TRBV5-1
D: TRBD1
DNA: TGCGCCAGCAGCCCGACAGGGCCCGAGACCCAGTACTTC
CDR3: CASSPTGPETQYF

size: NA
length: 15
J: TRBJ2-2
V: TRBV7-3
D: TRBD2
DNA: TGTGCCAGCAGCCGTTCGGGGGGAGGCACCGGGGAGCTGTTTTTT
CDR3: CASSRSGGGTGELFF

size: NA
length: 13
J: TRBJ1-1
V: TRBV5-1
D: NA
DNA: TGCGCCAGCAGCTTGGCAGGGAACACTGAAGCTTTCTTT
CDR3: CASSLAGNTEAFF

size: NA
length: 15
J: TRBJ2-3
V: TRBV28
D: TRBD2
DNA: TGTGCCAGCATCCGGGGGGGGAGCCCCACAGATACGCAGTATTTT
CDR3: CASIRGGSPTDTQYF

size: NA
length: 15
J: TRBJ2-6
V: TRBV4-3
D: NA
DNA: TGCGCCAGCAGCCAAAACGGGGGTGGGGCCAACGTCCTGACTTTC
CDR3: CASSQNGGGANVLTF

size: few
length: 15
J: TRBJ2-3
V: TRBV5-4
D: TRBD2
DNA: TGTGCCAGCAGCTTGGCTAGCGGGGGCACAGATACGCAGTATTTT
CDR3: CASSLASGGTDTQYF

size: NA
length: 17
J: TRBJ1-4
V: TRBV18
D: TRBD1
DNA: TGTGCCAGCTCACCCTTTGCTGGGACAGCTACTAATGAAAAACTGTTTTTT
CDR3: CASSPFAGTATNEKLFF

size: NA
length: 13
J: TRBJ2-7
V: TRBV7-8
D: TRBD1
DNA: TGTGCCAGCAGCTTTCTGACAGGGCACGAGCAGTACTTC
CDR3: CASSFLTGHEQYF

size: once
length: 14
J: TRBJ1-2
V: TRBV6-1
D: TRBD1
DNA: TGTGCCAGCACCCAGACAGGGCTTAACTATGGCTACACCTTC
CDR3: CASTQTGLNYGYTF

size: NA
length: 14
J: TRBJ2-4
V: TRBV14
D: NA
DNA: TGTGCATCGGGAGAGGGTTTAGTTTCGGACATTCAGTACTTC
CDR3: CASGEGLVSDIQYF

size: NA
length: 17
J: TRBJ1-5
V: TRBV7-8
D: NA
DNA: TGTGCCAGCAGCTTAGGGACAGTGCAAAGGCTAAATCAGCCCCAGCATTTT
CDR3: CASSLGTVQRLNQPQHF

size: NA
length: 15
J: TRBJ2-1
V: TRBV5-1
D: TRBD1
DNA: TGCGCCAGCAGCTTGGGATCCGGGGACAGTTGGGTGCAGTTCTTC
CDR3: CASSLGSGDSWVQFF

size: once
length: 16
J: TRBJ1-1
V: TRBV5-1
D: NA
DNA: TGCGCCAGCCTGGATATGGGTACAGGGAGGAACACTGAAGCTTTCTTT
CDR3: CASLDMGTGRNTEAFF

size: NA
length: 17
J: TRBJ2-1
V: TRBV6-1
D: TRBD2
DNA: TGTGCCAGCAGTGAAGCGCTTCTGCGGGGGGGCAGAAATGAGCAGTTCTTC
CDR3: CASSEALLRGGRNEQFF

size: NA
length: 15
J: TRBJ2-7
V: TRBV7-2
D: TRBD2
DNA: TGTGCCAGCAGCTTAGGTCAGCGGGGGGGCTACGAGCAGTACTTC
CDR3: CASSLGQRGGYEQYF

size: few
length: 14
J: TRBJ2-1
V: TRBV2
D: NA
DNA: TGTGCCAGCAGTGTGAAGGGGGCGGGGAATGAGCAGTTCTTC
CDR3: CASSVKGAGNEQFF

size: NA
length: 15
J: TRBJ2-1
V: TRBV27
D: TRBD2
DNA: TGTGCCAGCAGTTTCCGCAGCGGGGGTTGGAATGAGCAGTTCTTC
CDR3: CASSFRSGGWNEQFF

size: few
length: 15
J: TRBJ2-3
V: TRBV5-4
D: NA
DNA: TGTGCCAGCAGCTTGGTCGGGACTAGCACAGATACGCAGTATTTT
CDR3: CASSLVGTSTDTQYF

size: NA
length: 13
J: TRBJ2-7
V: TRBV7-2
D: NA
DNA: TGTGCCAGCAGCTCCAGCGGGCTCCCAGAGCAGTACTTC
CDR3: CASSSSGLPEQYF

size: NA
length: 15
J: TRBJ2-3
V: TRBV7-9
D: TRBD2
DNA: TGTGCCAGCAGGGTTACTAGCGGGGGCACAGATACGCAGTATTTT
CDR3: CASRVTSGGTDTQYF

size: once
length: 13
J: TRBJ1-2
V: TRBV10-3
D: NA
DNA: TGTGCCATCAGTGTACAGGGTAACTATGGCTACACCTTC
CDR3: CAISVQGNYGYTF

size: NA
length: 15
J: TRBJ2-1
V: TRBV27
D: NA
DNA: TGTGCCAGCCGTCCCGGCGGGCGATCCTACAATGAGCAGTTCTTC
CDR3: CASRPGGRSYNEQFF

size: few
length: 14
J: TRBJ2-7
V: TRBV6-6
D: TRBD1
DNA: TGTGCCAGCAGTACCGGGACAGGGGGCTACGAGCAGTACTTC
CDR3: CASSTGTGGYEQYF

size: few
length: 12
J: TRBJ1-1
V: TRBV5-1
D: NA
DNA: TGCGCCAGCAGCTTGCAAGGCGGTGAAGCTTTCTTT
CDR3: CASSLQGGEAFF

size: few
length: 11
J: TRBJ2-1
V: TRBV5-1
D: NA
DNA: TGCGCCAGCAGCCTCCGGAATGAGCAGTTCTTC
CDR3: CASSLRNEQFF

size: NA
length: 13
J: TRBJ1-6
V: TRBV19
D: NA
DNA: TGTGCCAGTAGTCAATACAGGGCCTCACCCCTCCACTTT
CDR3: CASSQYRASPLHF

size: few
length: 14
J: TRBJ1-1
V: TRBV7-2
D: NA
DNA: TGTGCCAGCAGCTTTAGTCCGATGAACACTGAAGCTTTCTTT
CDR3: CASSFSPMNTEAFF

size: NA
length: 14
J: TRBJ1-1
V: TRBV28
D: NA
DNA: TGTGCCAGCAGTTCGAAGGGAGGGAACACTGAAGCTTTCTTT
CDR3: CASSSKGGNTEAFF

size: NA
length: 15
J: TRBJ1-1
V: TRBV18
D: TRBD1
DNA: TGTGCCAGCTCACCCTCCGTGACAGGGGTAACTGAAGCTTTCTTT
CDR3: CASSPSVTGVTEAFF

size: NA
length: 11
J: TRBJ2-7
V: TRBV25-1
D: NA
DNA: TGTGCCAGCAGTGAATATGAGGTCATGAACTTC
CDR3: CASSEYEVMNF

size: NA
length: 14
J: TRBJ2-7
V: TRBV11-1
D: TRBD1
DNA: TGTGCCAGCAGCTCGGGACAGGGATACTACGAGCAGTACTTC
CDR3: CASSSGQGYYEQYF

size: once
length: 15
J: TRBJ1-3
V: TRBV6-5
D: NA
DNA: TGTGCCAGCAGCCCCGAGGGACTCTCTGGAAACACCATATATTTT
CDR3: CASSPEGLSGNTIYF

size: NA
length: 15
J: TRBJ2-7
V: TRBV6-1
D: TRBD2
DNA: TGTGCCAGCAGTGGTCGTAGCGGGGGGCAAGAGGAGCAGTACTTC
CDR3: CASSGRSGGQEEQYF

size: NA
length: 13
J: TRBJ1-2
V: TRBV28
D: TRBD1
DNA: TGTGCCAGCAGTGACAGGGGGAGATATGGCTACACCTTC
CDR3: CASSDRGRYGYTF

size: NA
length: 13
J: TRBJ1-2
V: TRBV5-1
D: NA
DNA: TGCGCCAGCAGTCAAGACAATTCAAATGGCTACACCTTC
CDR3: CASSQDNSNGYTF

size: NA
length: 17
J: TRBJ2-3
V: TRBV25-1
D: TRBD1
DNA: TGTGCCAGCAGTGAGCTAGGGACAGGGAGGAGCACAGATACGCAGTATTTT
CDR3: CASSELGTGRSTDTQYF

size: NA
length: 16
J: TRBJ2-2
V: TRBV11-2
D: NA
DNA: TGTGCCAGCAGCTCAACCCGGTTCAGGGCCGGCGGGGAGCTGTTTTTT
CDR3: CASSSTRFRAGGELFF

size: NA
length: 15
J: TRBJ2-1
V: TRBV19
D: TRBD2
DNA: TGTGCCAGTAGTCCGACGGTAGCGGGCTACAATGAGCAGTTCTTC
CDR3: CASSPTVAGYNEQFF

size: NA
length: 13
J: TRBJ1-1
V: TRBV18
D: TRBD1
DNA: TGTGCCAGCAGACAGGGGGCGGACACTGAAGCTTTCTTT
CDR3: CASRQGADTEAFF